This TCR beta chain was captured by sequencing in a study of OX40 agonist ivuxolimab in advanced cancers. Study as a whole: Partial responses were seen in three patients, one with hepatocellular carcinoma and two with cutaneous melanoma. Study results and caveats: Antigen specificity of clonally expanded peripheral T cells was not established.

Details on this clone: Its specificity is unknown.

CDR3 size: 12 residues. The trim removed 3 bases at V and 5 bases at J, leaving 0 bases unmatched. CDR1 and CDR2 (germline): KGHSH, LQKENI. The repertoire was sequenced with immunoSEQ multiplex PCR; TCRdb's copy has only in-frame clones and lacks some. Of roughly 50,000 clones listed, about 80% are singletons. The TCR sequence derives from an adult with an advanced solid tumor such as melanoma, head and neck, liver or kidney cancer. The V gene is TRBV18, the J gene TRBJ2-7; 8 positions agree with TRBD1. Sequenced here: CD4+ or CD8+ T cells sorted from blood, sampled in a trial of the OX40 agonist ivuxolimab. The CDR3 nucleotides are TGTGCCAGCTCACCGGACAGGGACGAGCAGTACTTC. Translation gives CASSPDRDEQYF.